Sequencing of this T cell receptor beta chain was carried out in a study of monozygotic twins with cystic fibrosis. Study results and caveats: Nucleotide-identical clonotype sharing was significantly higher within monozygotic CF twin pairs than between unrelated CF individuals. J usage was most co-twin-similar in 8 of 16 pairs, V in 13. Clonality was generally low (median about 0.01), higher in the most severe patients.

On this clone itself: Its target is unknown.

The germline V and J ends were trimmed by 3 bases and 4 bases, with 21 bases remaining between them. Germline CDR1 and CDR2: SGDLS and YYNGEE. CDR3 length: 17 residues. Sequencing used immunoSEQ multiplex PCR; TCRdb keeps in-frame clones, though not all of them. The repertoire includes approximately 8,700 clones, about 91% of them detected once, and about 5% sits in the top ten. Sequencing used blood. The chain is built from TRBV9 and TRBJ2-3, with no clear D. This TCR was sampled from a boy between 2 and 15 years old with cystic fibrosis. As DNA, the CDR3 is TGTGCCAGCAGCGCCACCCGGGTCCCAAGTCTGGCAGATACGCAGTATTTT. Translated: CASSATRVPSLADTQYF. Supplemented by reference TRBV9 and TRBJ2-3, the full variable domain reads DSGVTQTPKHLITATGQRVTLRCSPRSGDLSVYWYQQSLDQGLQFLIQYYNGEERAKGNILERFSAQQFPDLHSELNLSSLELGDSALYFCASSATRVPSLADTQYFGPGTRLTVL.